A selection of T cell receptor beta chains follows, all from one sample in a study of lymphopenia after photon versus proton radiotherapy. Sequenced by immunoSEQ multiplex PCR; TCRdb stores in-frame clones only, minus some. This table has tens of thousands of clones, roughly nine tenths appearing once. The sequences come from peripheral blood, collected from a patient treated with proton-based radiotherapy. The receptors shown here come from a woman aged 70-85 years with pancreatic cancer. Some clones in this sample may be carry-over from other donors' samples. CDR3s include the opening cysteine and the closing phenylalanine or tryptophan. A D gene is named only where the DNA matches it firmly. Clone size appears in some rows only: once, few, many, or a class for an expanded clone.

d_call | j_call | v_call | clone_size | cdr3_aa | cdr3_nt
TRBD1 | TRBJ1-2 | TRBV30 | - | CAWSVQDRGMGGYTF | TGTGCCTGGAGTGTACAGGACAGGGGTATGGGGGGCTACACCTTC
TRBD1 | TRBJ1-1 | TRBV6-1 | - | CASSEIGTGNTEAFF | TGTGCCAGCAGTGAGATAGGGACAGGGAACACTGAAGCTTTCTTT
- | TRBJ1-5 | TRBV7-2 | - | CGVSNQPQHF | TGTGGGGTCAGCAATCAGCCCCAGCATTTT
- | TRBJ2-7 | TRBV28 | - | CASSLYGAAAYEQYF | TGTGCCAGCAGTTTATACGGGGCAGCAGCCTACGAGCAGTACTTC
- | TRBJ1-2 | TRBV27 | - | CASSSTGGNNYGYTF | TGTGCCAGCAGTTCGACAGGAGGGAATAACTATGGCTACACCTTC
- | TRBJ2-7 | TRBV28 | - | CASSRRDYEQYF | TGTGCCAGCAGTAGACGGGACTACGAGCAGTACTTC
- | TRBJ2-3 | TRBV7-2 | - | CASVRRVTDTQYF | TGTGCCAGCGTCCGCAGGGTAACAGATACGCAGTATTTT
- | TRBJ1-1 | TRBV5-6 | once | CASSLQEGQNTEAFF | TGTGCCAGCAGCTTGCAGGAGGGACAAAACACTGAAGCTTTCTTT
- | TRBJ1-4 | TRBV27 | - | CASSLFRGHNEKLFF | TGTGCCAGCAGTTTATTTCGGGGTCATAATGAAAAACTGTTTTTT
- | TRBJ2-7 | TRBV21-1 | few | CASSKLDRVGQEQYF | TGTGCCAGCAGCAAGCTGGACAGGGTAGGGCAGGAGCAGTACTTC
- | TRBJ2-6 | TRBV5-1 | - | CASSLEGGFGANVLTF | TGCGCCAGCAGCTTGGAGGGCGGCTTTGGGGCCAACGTCCTGACTTTC
- | TRBJ2-1 | TRBV27 | - | CASSLPRDNEQFF | TGTGCCAGCAGTTTACCCCGCGACAATGAGCAGTTCTTC
TRBD2 | TRBJ2-1 | TRBV6-5 | - | CASSYFAGVNNEQFF | TGTGCCAGCAGTTATTTCGCGGGAGTTAATAATGAGCAGTTCTTC